The 6 T cell receptor beta chains listed next were all sequenced from one sample in a study of radiotherapy plus CTLA-4 blockade in lung cancer. Some clones are missing from TCRdb's copy, which holds only in-frame ones; the method was immunoSEQ multiplex PCR. The sample records some 60,000 clones, about 80% being singletons. This material consisted of peripheral blood, taken from a patient treated with radiotherapy plus ipilimumab. These receptor sequences come from a human donor with non-small cell lung cancer who had a partial response to radiotherapy plus ipilimumab.

This rearrangement joins TRBV5-8 to TRBJ2-5; TRBD1 might be the D (6 bases). Germline CDR1 reads SGHTS; CDR2 reads YDEGEE. The CDR3 has 14 residues. The V end lost 2 bases, the J end lost 2 bases, and 10 bases lay between the germline ends. The CDR3 is CASSFRGRQETQYF. The CDR3 nucleotides read TGTGCCAGCAGCTTCAGGGGCAGACAAGAGACCCAGTACTTC.

This chain joins TRBV19 and TRBJ1-2; D gene unclear. Germline V gene sequence: CDR1 LNHDA, CDR2 SQIVND (reference sequence). The CDR3 sequence is 15 residues long. V was pared by 2 bases and J by 0 bases, with 10 bases between. Here the CDR3 reads CASSIRVGANYGYTF. CDR3 nucleotides: TGTGCCAGTAGTATAAGGGTGGGAGCTAACTATGGCTACACCTTC.

The V call is TRBV7-3, the J call TRBJ2-1; D is unclear. CDR3 length: 15 amino acids. The germline V gene has CDR1 SGHTA and CDR2 FQGTGA. V was shortened by 4 bases and J by 2 bases, with 12 bases between the two germline ends. The CDR3 is CASSSSHSPYNEQFF. The CDR3 DNA follows: TGTGCCAGCAGCTCCTCCCACAGTCCCTACAATGAGCAGTTCTTC. The variable domain in full, with the rest retrieved from reference TRBV7-3 and TRBJ2-1, is GAGVSQTPSNKVTEKGKYVELRCDPISGHTALYWYRQSLGQGPEFLIYFQGTGAADDSGLPNDRFFAVRPEGSVSTLKIQRTERGDSAVYLCASSSSHSPYNEQFFGPGTRLTVL.

The V gene is TRBV5-4, the J gene TRBJ1-1; 7 bases map to TRBD1. The CDR3 spans 17 residues. Germline CDR1 reads SGHNT; CDR2 reads YYREEE (reference sequence). V dropped 0 bases and J dropped 1; count of bases not matched to a gene: 9. For the CDR3, the DNA is TGTGCCAGCAGCTTGGTGGGCAGGGGGAGGAGGAACACTGAAGCTTTCTTT. Encoded protein: CASSLVGRGRRNTEAFF.

This clone was picked up a small number of times. The chain carries TRBV9 and TRBJ2-3; D might be TRBD1 (6 bases). The germline V and J ends were trimmed by 3 bases and 4 bases, with 18 bases remaining between them. The CDR3 is 16 residues long. CDR1 and CDR2 (germline): SGDLS, YYNGEE. CDR3 amino acids: CASSAGDIPLPDTQYF. The CDR3 DNA reads TGTGCCAGCAGCGCAGGGGACATCCCACTGCCAGATACGCAGTATTTT.

The chain couples TRBV6-6 to TRBJ1-5, with D maybe TRBD1 (5 bases). With 0 bases removed from V and 2 bases from J, the gap between germline ends came to 11 bases. Germline-derived CDR1 and CDR2 are MNHNY and SVGAGI (reference sequence). This CDR3 is 16 amino acids long. The CDR3 DNA sequence: TGTGCCAGCAGTTACTCAACAGGAGCCGGCAATCAGCCCCAGCATTTT. Protein product: CASSYSTGAGNQPQHF.